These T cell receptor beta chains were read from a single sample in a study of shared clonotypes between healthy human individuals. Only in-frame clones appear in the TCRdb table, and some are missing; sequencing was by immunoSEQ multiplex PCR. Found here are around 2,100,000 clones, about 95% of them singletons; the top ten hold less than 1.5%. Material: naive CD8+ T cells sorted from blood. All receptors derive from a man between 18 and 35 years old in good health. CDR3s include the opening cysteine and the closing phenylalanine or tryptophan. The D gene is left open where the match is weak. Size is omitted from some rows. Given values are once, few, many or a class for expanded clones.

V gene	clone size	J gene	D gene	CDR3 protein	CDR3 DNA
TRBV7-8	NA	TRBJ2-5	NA	CASSHYDRPNSQETQYF	TGTGCCAGCAGCCACTATGACAGGCCAAATTCACAAGAGACCCAGTACTTC
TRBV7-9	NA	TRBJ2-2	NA	CASSSGTSVPELFF	TGTGCCAGCAGCTCTGGGACTTCCGTTCCCGAGCTGTTTTTT
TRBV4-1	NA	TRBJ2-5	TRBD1	CASSQLTGGWETQYF	TGCGCCAGCAGCCAATTAACAGGGGGATGGGAGACCCAGTACTTC
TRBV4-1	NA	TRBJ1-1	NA	CASSQGRPEAFF	TGCGCCAGCAGCCAAGGGCGCCCGGAAGCTTTCTTT
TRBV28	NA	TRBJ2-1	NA	CASRSWGTYNEQFF	TGTGCCAGCAGATCCTGGGGGACCTACAATGAGCAGTTCTTC
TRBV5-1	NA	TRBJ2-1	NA	CASSFGDEQFF	TGCGCCAGCAGCTTCGGCGATGAGCAGTTCTTC
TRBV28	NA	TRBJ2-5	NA	CASSFQGLGETQYF	TGTGCCAGCAGTTTTCAGGGTCTGGGGGAGACCCAGTACTTC
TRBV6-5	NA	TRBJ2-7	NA	CASRPDRIEDYEQYF	TGTGCCAGCAGGCCGGACCGTATAGAAGACTACGAGCAGTACTTC
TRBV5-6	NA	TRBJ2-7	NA	CASSLGSALGYEQYF	TGTGCCAGCAGCTTGGGGTCCGCCCTTGGCTACGAGCAGTACTTC
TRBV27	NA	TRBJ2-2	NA	CASSEYWDTGELFF	TGTGCCAGCAGCGAGTATTGGGACACCGGGGAGCTGTTTTTT
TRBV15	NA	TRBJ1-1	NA	CATSRSGILNTEAFF	TGTGCCACCAGCAGATCCGGGATCCTGAACACTGAAGCTTTCTTT
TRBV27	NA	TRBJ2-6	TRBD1	CASSFTGGFSGANVLTF	TGTGCCAGCAGTTTTACAGGGGGCTTCTCTGGGGCCAACGTCCTGACTTTC
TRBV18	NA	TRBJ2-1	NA	CASSYGQLYNEQFF	TGTGCCAGCTCTTATGGACAGCTCTACAATGAGCAGTTCTTC
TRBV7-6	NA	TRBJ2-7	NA	CASSVDRYPSYEQYF	TGTGCCAGCAGCGTAGACAGATATCCCAGCTACGAGCAGTACTTC
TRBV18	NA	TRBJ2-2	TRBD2	CASSVTGGNTGELFF	TGTGCCAGCTCGGTCACGGGGGGAAACACCGGGGAGCTGTTTTTT
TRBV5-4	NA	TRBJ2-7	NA	CASSFGHLEQYF	TGTGCCAGCAGCTTTGGTCACCTCGAGCAGTACTTC
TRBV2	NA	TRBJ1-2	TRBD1	CASRYMTGDYGYTF	TGTGCCAGCAGATATATGACAGGGGACTATGGCTACACCTTC
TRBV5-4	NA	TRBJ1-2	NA	CASSFGTVGGYTF	TGTGCCAGCAGCTTCGGGACGGTGGGTGGCTACACCTTC
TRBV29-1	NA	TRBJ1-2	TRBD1	CSVGTGEFYGYTF	TGCAGCGTTGGGACAGGGGAGTTCTATGGCTACACCTTC
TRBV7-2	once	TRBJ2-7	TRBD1	CASSYEGTNPAGQAYEQYF	TGTGCCAGCAGCTATGAAGGAACTAATCCGGCGGGACAGGCCTACGAGCAGTACTTC
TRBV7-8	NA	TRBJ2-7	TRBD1	CASSPGTGGYEQYF	TGTGCCAGCAGCCCAGGGACAGGGGGCTACGAGCAGTACTTC
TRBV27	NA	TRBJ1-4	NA	CASSLSSGTPALEKLFF	TGTGCCAGCAGTTTGTCTTCGGGGACCCCGGCATTGGAAAAACTGTTTTTT
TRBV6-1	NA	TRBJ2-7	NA	CASSERVTYEQYF	TGTGCCAGCAGTGAGAGAGTCACCTACGAGCAGTACTTC
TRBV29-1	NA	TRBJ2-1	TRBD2	CSVEDLDLSGGEQFF	TGCAGCGTTGAAGATCTGGATCTTAGCGGGGGGGAGCAGTTCTTC
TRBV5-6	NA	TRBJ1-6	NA	CASSFPFRNEYNSPLHF	TGTGCCAGCAGCTTTCCCTTCCGGAACGAGTATAATTCACCCCTCCACTTT
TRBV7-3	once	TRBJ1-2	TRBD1	CASSVGGGDYGYTF	TGTGCCAGCAGCGTTGGAGGGGGCGACTATGGCTACACCTTC
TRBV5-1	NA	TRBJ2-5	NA	CASSLEGETQYF	TGCGCCAGCAGCTTGGAGGGAGAGACCCAGTACTTC
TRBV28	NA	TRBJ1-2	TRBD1	CASSSQGDYGYTF	TGTGCCAGCAGTTCGCAGGGGGACTATGGCTACACCTTC
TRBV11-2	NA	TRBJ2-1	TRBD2	CASSLTSAGGLAREQFF	TGTGCCAGCAGCTTAACTTCGGCTGGGGGACTAGCAAGGGAGCAGTTCTTC
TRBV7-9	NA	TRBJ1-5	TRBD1	CASSLEGAGQPQHF	TGTGCCAGCAGCTTAGAGGGGGCCGGGCAGCCCCAGCATTTT
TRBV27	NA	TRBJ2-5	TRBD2	CASRELAGFQETQYF	TGTGCCAGCAGGGAACTAGCGGGGTTTCAAGAGACCCAGTACTTC
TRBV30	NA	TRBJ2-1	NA	CRGGSYNEQFF	TGTAGGGGGGGATCCTACAATGAGCAGTTCTTC
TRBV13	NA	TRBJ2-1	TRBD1	CASSLRGQGYEQFF	TGTGCCAGCAGCTTAAGGGGGCAGGGCTATGAGCAGTTCTTC
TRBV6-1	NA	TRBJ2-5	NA	CASIRGRETQYF	TGTGCCAGCATCAGGGGTCGAGAGACCCAGTACTTC
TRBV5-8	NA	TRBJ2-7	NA	CASSLAYRIGEQYF	TGTGCCAGCAGCTTGGCTTACAGGATTGGCGAGCAGTACTTC
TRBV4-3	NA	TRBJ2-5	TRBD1	CASSQSDREKETQYF	TGCGCCAGCAGCCAATCGGACAGGGAGAAAGAGACCCAGTACTTC
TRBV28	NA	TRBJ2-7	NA	CASSRDWTNGEQYF	TGTGCCAGCTCTCGGGACTGGACGAATGGCGAGCAGTACTTC
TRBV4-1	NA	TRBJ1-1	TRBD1	CASSHRQGNTEAFF	TGCGCCAGCAGCCATAGACAGGGGAACACTGAAGCTTTCTTT
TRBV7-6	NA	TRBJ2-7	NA	CASGNPVPYEQYF	TGTGCCAGCGGTAACCCCGTCCCCTACGAGCAGTACTTC
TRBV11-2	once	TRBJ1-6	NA	CASSLVGVSPLHF	TGTGCCAGCAGCTTAGTAGGGGTTTCACCCCTCCACTTT
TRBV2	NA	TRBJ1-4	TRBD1	CASSDPTGPADDEKLFF	TGTGCCAGCAGTGACCCGACAGGGCCCGCAGACGACGAAAAACTGTTTTTT
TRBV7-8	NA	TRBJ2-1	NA	CASSRDLPSYNEQFF	TGTGCCAGCAGCCGGGACTTACCTTCCTACAATGAGCAGTTCTTC
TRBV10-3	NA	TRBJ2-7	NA	CAIRTDAEQYF	TGTGCCATAAGGACGGACGCGGAGCAGTACTTC
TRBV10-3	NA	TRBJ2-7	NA	CAISESRDGTYEQYF	TGTGCCATCAGTGAGTCTAGGGACGGGACCTACGAGCAGTACTTC
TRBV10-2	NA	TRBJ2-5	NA	CASSEVETQYF	TGCGCCAGCAGTGAGGTTGAGACCCAGTACTTC
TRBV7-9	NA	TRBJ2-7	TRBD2	CASSLKVSSGRYEQYF	TGTGCCAGCAGCTTAAAAGTGTCTAGCGGGAGGTACGAGCAGTACTTC
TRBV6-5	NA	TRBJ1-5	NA	CASSYSGGNNQPQHF	TGTGCCAGCAGTTACTCGGGGGGCAACAATCAGCCCCAGCATTTT
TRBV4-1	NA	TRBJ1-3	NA	CASSQARDSDTIYF	TGCGCCAGCAGCCAAGCTCGTGATAGCGACACCATATATTTT
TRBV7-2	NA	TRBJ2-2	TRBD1	CASSLLQGAQYTGELFF	TGTGCCAGCAGCTTACTGCAGGGGGCTCAATACACCGGGGAGCTGTTTTTT
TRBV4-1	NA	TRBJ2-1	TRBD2	CASSPSGTSSYNEQFF	TGCGCCAGCAGCCCTAGCGGGACGAGCTCCTACAATGAGCAGTTCTTC